The text below deals with one T cell receptor (beta chain). This clone's antigen is unknown. No base quality information exists; no much larger clone differs at one position. Libraries were made using the immunoSEQ multiplex PCR assay. For the multiplex PCR, a mixture combining 60 forward primers for TCR Vbeta segments and 13 reverse primers for TCR Jbeta segments was used. The CDR3 region of rearranged TCR beta genes was amplified from genomic DNA by a multiplex PCR assay. On the Illumina HiSeq System, the amplified TCR beta libraries were sequenced as 87-base-pair reads. Per the authors' processing: Across the 600 to 700 repertoires, a later analysis counted tens of millions of unique TCR beta chains, some 11 million of which were shared by at least two donors. Raw reads were error-corrected and collapsed into unique sequences by a nearest-neighbor algorithm in which closely related sequences were merged to remove PCR and sequencing errors. CDR3 sequences were aligned to IMGT reference sequences to assign V, D and J gene segments. Each retained sequence needed at least a six-nucleotide match to both a V gene segment and a J gene segment. A rearrangement was called productive if the CDR3 had no stop codons and remained in frame with V and J, and every other rearrangement was called non-productive. Following IMGT convention, CDR3 was defined as the stretch from the second conserved V-encoded cysteine to the conserved J-encoded phenylalanine. The earlier analysis of some 600 of the donors excluded sequences that lacked an unambiguous match to a single V gene segment. An earlier analysis of 500 to 600 of the donors classified V segments as functional when productive rearrangements were above 56.7% and as segregating when the standard deviation between donors was above 5%. To diagnose cytomegalovirus status from the catalog of TCR beta chain sequences, a statistical classification framework was built. V and J gene assignment, in a later analysis, came from comparing TCR nucleotide sequences with IMGT/GENE-DB human TR gene sequences. Using the TCRdist pipeline, a later analysis assigned CDR3 sequences along with most-parsimonious VDJ recombination scenarios. In a later analysis, each TCR beta chain was defined by its CDR3 amino acid sequence together with its V-gene family, and reads lacking a unique V-gene family were excluded. As a way to deal with suspected cross-contamination and a sequencing artifact, a later analysis dropped more than 500 nucleotide sequences that were highly shared and had low generation probability. A later analysis calculated a clonal expansion index for each public chain from normalized within-repertoire ranks of inferred template counts. In a later analysis, generation probabilities were computed with a VDJ recombination model fitted to out-of-frame rearrangements, and the resulting probabilities were checked against IGoR. Hypergeometric tests were used in a later analysis to score TCR-TCR, TCR-HLA and TCR-CMV co-occurrence, with a repertoire-size bias correction applied to the TCR pairs. In a later analysis, false discovery rates were estimated by permuting HLA or CMV assignments 20 times. In a later analysis, co-occurring TCRs were grouped with DBSCAN, and TCRdist sequence similarity was added when clustering was performed within HLA-allele-positive subsets. Co-occurrence clustering excluded repertoires with fewer than 30,000 or more than 120,000 public chains, plus five with anomalous nucleotide sharing. TCRdb re-hosts the immuneACCESS table, in-frame sequences only. Its copies lack some clones; in the studies checked, an unresolved V gene accounts for under half of them, and the cause for the rest is not known. V, J and clone size derive from that table, while D and trimming were established from the DNA sequence. The sample has about 160,000 clones on record, approximately 82% of them singletons. The ten largest account for approximately 8% of the sample.

This sample is drawn from a study of cytomegalovirus exposure and HLA in healthy donors (dated by TCRdb to 2017 to 2019). Turning to the overall study: An earlier analysis of roughly 570 of the donors reported under 300 Gb of sequence data and around 100 million unique TCR beta sequences obtained from around 180 million T cells. HLA typing included class I and class II loci at four-digit resolution. Donor age, sex, ethnicity and CMV serostatus were collected together with the repertoire data. Using immunosequencing, the study profiled T cell repertoires from about 650 subjects and related those repertoires to cytomegalovirus serostatus. Across around 400 genotyped donors of the cohort, an average of approximately 200,000 unique TCR beta nucleotide sequences per donor were sequenced, and 15% to 20% of those sequences were non-productive. The aim of the study was to test whether cataloging public T cell receptors could identify signatures of past pathogen exposure. Besides the first cohort of roughly 640 subjects, a separate validation cohort made up of 120 different subjects was used. Of the roughly 430 genotyped donors, around 81% fell in the genetic ancestry cluster associated with self-reported Caucasian donors. An early release covering 550 to 650 HLA-typed donors comprised approximately 300 gigabases of sequencing data and around 80 million unique TCR sequences. To study patterns of TCR occurrence, a later analysis re-analyzed previously published TCR beta repertoires from several hundred donors and added high-resolution HLA genotyping. Four or five DR-DQ haplotypes were treated as single units for association and clustering because of strong linkage in the cohort. Typing coverage varied by locus: roughly 629-630 donors for A, B, C, DRB1 and DQB1; 522 for DQA1; approximately 610 for DPA1; approximately 450 for DPB1. The study combined high-throughput TCR immunosequencing, statistical association of individual TCRs with disease status, and machine learning to predict cytomegalovirus infection status. In a later genetic analysis, genome-wide SNP genotypes for about 55% of the roughly 700 donors were used, and that subset was treated as a discovery cohort. Rather than using new phenotypic data, the later analysis identified candidate immune exposures from TCR beta sequences and from how often those sequences occurred across donors. Every repertoire in the discovery cohort had been generated on one and the same sequencing platform. In an earlier analysis of several hundred of the donors, high-throughput TCR beta sequencing was used to judge whether each TCR beta V gene segment behaved as functional or pseudogenic.

The cohort consisted of fewer than 700 healthy bone marrow donors. At the time of sampling, every cohort member was nominally healthy, though immune exposures that went unrecorded were likely present. The donor tested CMV seropositive, placing the donor among the roughly 300 seropositive members of the cohort. Each donor provided a peripheral blood sample, and peripheral blood mononuclear cells were used for TCR beta sequencing. The Qiagen DNeasy Blood Extraction Kit was used to extract genomic DNA from the blood cell samples. Results the study describes overall, beyond this receptor: In the study, about 150 TCR beta chains were listed as associated with cytomegalovirus. According to a later genetic analysis, donors in an Asian-associated ancestry cluster had fewer N-insertions in productive TCRs than the roughly 700-donor mean. In vitro tests confirmed that a few of the cytomegalovirus-associated TCR beta chains recognize cytomegalovirus antigens. Only TCR beta chains were sequenced in this cohort, and the absence of alpha or paired-chain data limited detectable features. A later analysis associated 15,000 to 20,000 TCR beta sequences with specific HLA alleles at a false discovery rate of 0.05. According to the authors, the approach could potentially be generalized to other disease states and immunological phenotypes. V-gene and J-gene trimming of TCR beta chains was associated with a missense DCLRE1C variant in a later genetic analysis, and the association was replicated in an independent cohort. In a later analysis, TCR association rates were found to vary across HLA loci, with the most associated TCRs seen for DRB1 alleles and the fewest for HLA-C alleles. A later analysis reported that several top co-occurrence clusters appeared linked to parvovirus B19, influenza, CMV and Epstein-Barr virus. A later analysis found that HLA-associated TCR beta chains were more clonally expanded and had lower generation probabilities than equally common non-associated chains. Because counts were too low, 15 or so rarely observed V segments, including chromosome 9 orphons, were excluded from the earlier analysis of about 500 of the donors. In a later analysis, most CMV-associated TCR beta chains were found to appear HLA-restricted, with HLA associations seemingly driven largely by CMV exposure. HLA typing was unavailable for some donors at each locus, so association tests used only the typed subset. When HLA alleles, especially DR and DQ, strongly co-occurred, TCR associations were difficult to assign to individual alleles. Immune exposure information for the cohort was limited to CMV serostatus. The classifier was reported to diagnose cytomegalovirus status with high specificity and sensitivity in both the original cohort and the validation cohort. A group of highly shared sequence variants was considered likely to be a technical artifact of the sequencing pipeline. Linkage disequilibrium might explain the correlated functional status among segregating V segments, but an unknown experimental factor could not be ruled out. While some public TCRs were present in many individuals, most TCR sequences turned up only very rarely across donors. A further reported finding was that TCR beta sequences accurately predicted the HLA-A and HLA-B alleles for most subjects in the first cohort. In an earlier analysis of some 500 of the donors, most TCR beta V segments were observed in productive rearrangements about 90% or about 30% of the time, broadly matching IMGT annotations. Roughly uniform sequencing depth across donors was assumed in presence/absence analyses, although this assumption may not hold.

The receptor was derived from a male donor in good health and CMV-seropositive. The sequenced material came from PBMCs.

DNA sequence: TGTGCCAGCAGCGGGGGACAGTCGAACACTGAAGCTTTCTTT. Translated, it gives CASSGGQSNTEAFF. This chain is built from TRBV5-4 and TRBJ1-1, and 7 junction bases match TRBD1. Clipping removes 4 bases from V and 1 base from J, with 4 as the unmatched junction base count. From a lookup of the germline V gene (reference sequence), CDR1 and CDR2 are SGHNT and YYREEE. The CDR3 runs 14 amino acids, cysteine and phenylalanine included. Only the CDR3 DNA stays, 42 bases, in frame from base 1. The full variable domain, completed from the reference TRBV5-4 and TRBJ1-1 proteins outside the CDR3, reads ETGVTQSPTHLIKTRGQQVTLRCSSQSGHNTVSWYQQALGQGPQFIFQYYREEENGRGNFPPRFSGLQFPNYSSELNVNALELDDSALYLCASSGGQSNTEAFFGQGTRLTVV.